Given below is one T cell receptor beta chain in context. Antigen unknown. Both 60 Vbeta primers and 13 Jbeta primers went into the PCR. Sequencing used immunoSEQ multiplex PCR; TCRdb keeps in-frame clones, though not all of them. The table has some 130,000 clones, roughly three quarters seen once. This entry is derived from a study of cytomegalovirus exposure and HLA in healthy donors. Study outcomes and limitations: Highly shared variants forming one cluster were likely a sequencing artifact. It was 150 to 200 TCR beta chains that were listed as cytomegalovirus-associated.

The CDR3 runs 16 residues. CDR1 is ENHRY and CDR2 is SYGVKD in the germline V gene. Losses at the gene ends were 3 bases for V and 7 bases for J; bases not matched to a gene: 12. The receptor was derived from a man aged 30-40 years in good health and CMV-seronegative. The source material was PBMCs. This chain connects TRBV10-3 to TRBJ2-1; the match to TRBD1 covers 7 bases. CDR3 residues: CAISDPRQGVRNEQFF. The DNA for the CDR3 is TGTGCCATCAGTGACCCACGGCAGGGGGTAAGAAATGAGCAGTTCTTC.